The 2 T cell receptor beta chains reported below all come from one sample, sequenced in a study of shared clonotypes between healthy human individuals (dated by TCRdb to 2020 to 2021). The library was produced with the immunoSEQ multiplex PCR assay. TCRdb retrieved this table from immuneACCESS and kept in-frame rearrangements only. Not all clones are present; in checked studies, unresolved V genes account for under half, and no reason is known for the remainder. In this sample the table shows 2 million to 2.5 million clones, 85% to 95% of which occur a single time. The ten biggest clones cover roughly 0.34% of the sample. The sample was naive CD4+ T cells from PBMCs. The cell subset or site label here, explained by the study, means: CD45RA+ positively selected. These receptors all come from a man younger than 35 in good health. Some clones in this sample may be carry-over from other donors' samples.

The chain couples TRBV6-6 to TRBJ2-7, with TRBD2 matching over 8 bases. There are 14 residues in the CDR3. Germline V gene data show CDR1 as MNHNY and CDR2 as SVGAGI (reference sequence). V gave up 6 bases and J gave up 4 bases; unmatched junction bases: 8. CDR3 DNA sequence: TGTGCCAGCAGCACCAGCGGGAGTGGGTACGAGCAGTACTTC. As protein: CASSTSGSGYEQYF.

V gene TRBV5-5 combines with J gene TRBJ1-1; 7 nucleotides match TRBD1. CDR1 and CDR2 from the germline V gene are SGHKS and YYEKEE (reference sequence). V lost 5 bases, J lost 1 base, and 11 bases stayed unmatched. The CDR3 length is 16 residues. In nucleotides, the CDR3 is TGTGCCAGCAGTAAACCGCGAAACAGGGGGAACACTGAAGCTTTCTTT. This translates into CASSKPRNRGNTEAFF. Full variable domain (rest looked up from reference TRBV5-5 and TRBJ1-1): DAGVTQSPTHLIKTRGQQVTLRCSPISGHKSVSWYQQVLGQGPQFIFQYYEKEERGRGNFPDRFSARQFPNYSSELNVNALLLGDSALYLCASSKPRNRGNTEAFFGQGTRLTVV.